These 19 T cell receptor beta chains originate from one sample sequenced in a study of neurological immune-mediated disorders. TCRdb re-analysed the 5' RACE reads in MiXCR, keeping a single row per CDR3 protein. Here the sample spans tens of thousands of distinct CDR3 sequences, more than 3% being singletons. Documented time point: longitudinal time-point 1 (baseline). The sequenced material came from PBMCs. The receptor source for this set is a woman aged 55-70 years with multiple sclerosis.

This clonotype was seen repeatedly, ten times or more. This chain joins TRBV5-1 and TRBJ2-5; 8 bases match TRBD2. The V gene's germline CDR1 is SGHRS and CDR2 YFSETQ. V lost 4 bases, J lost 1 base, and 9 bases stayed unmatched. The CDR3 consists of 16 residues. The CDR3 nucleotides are TGCGCCAGCAGCGCACATTCGGGGGGGCCCCAAGAGACCCAGTACTTC. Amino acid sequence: CASSAHSGGPQETQYF. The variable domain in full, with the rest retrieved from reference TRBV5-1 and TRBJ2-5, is KAGVTQTPRYLIKTRGQQVTLSCSPISGHRSVSWYQQTPGQGLQFLFEYFSETQRNKGNFPGRFSGRQFSNSRSEMNVSTLELGDSALYLCASSAHSGGPQETQYFGPGTRLLVL.

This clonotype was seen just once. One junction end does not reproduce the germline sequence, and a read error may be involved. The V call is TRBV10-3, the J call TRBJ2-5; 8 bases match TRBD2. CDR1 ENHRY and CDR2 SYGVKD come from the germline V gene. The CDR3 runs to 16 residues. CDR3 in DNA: TGTGCCATCAGTGAGAGGGATAGCGGGGTGCAAGAGGCCCAGTACTTC. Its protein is CAISERDSGVQEAQYF.

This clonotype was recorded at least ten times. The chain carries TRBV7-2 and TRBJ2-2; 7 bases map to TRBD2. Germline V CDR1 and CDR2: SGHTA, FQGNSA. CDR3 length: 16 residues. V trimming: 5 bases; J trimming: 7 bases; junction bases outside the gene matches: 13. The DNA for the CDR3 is TGTGCCAGCAGCCTTAGGGCGGGGGATAAGGTCGGGGAGCTGTTTTTT. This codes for CASSLRAGDKVGELFF. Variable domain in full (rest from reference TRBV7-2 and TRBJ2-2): GAGVSQSPSNKVTEKGKDVELRCDPISGHTALYWYRQSLGQGLEFLIYFQGNSAPDKSGLPSDRFSAERTGGSVSTLTIQRTQQEDSAVYLCASSLRAGDKVGELFFGEGSRLTVL.

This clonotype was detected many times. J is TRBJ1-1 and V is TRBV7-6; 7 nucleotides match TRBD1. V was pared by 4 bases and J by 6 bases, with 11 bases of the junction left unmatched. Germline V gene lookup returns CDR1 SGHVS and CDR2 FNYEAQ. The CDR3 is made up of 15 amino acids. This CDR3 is CASSSRTGGGSEAFF. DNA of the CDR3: TGTGCCAGCAGCTCACGGACAGGCGGGGGGTCTGAAGCTTTCTTT.

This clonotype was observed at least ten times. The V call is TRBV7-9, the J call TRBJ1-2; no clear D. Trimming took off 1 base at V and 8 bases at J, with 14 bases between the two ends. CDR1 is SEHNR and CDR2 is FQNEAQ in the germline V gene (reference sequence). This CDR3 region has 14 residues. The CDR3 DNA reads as TGTGCCAGCAGCTTAGACCGAGCTAGTGGAGGCTACACCTTC. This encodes CASSLDRASGGYTF.

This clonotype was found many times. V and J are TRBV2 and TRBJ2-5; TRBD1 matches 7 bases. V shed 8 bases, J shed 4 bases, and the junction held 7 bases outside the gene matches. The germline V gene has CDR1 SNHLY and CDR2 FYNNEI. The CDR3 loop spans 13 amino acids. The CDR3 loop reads CASQGGRGETQYF. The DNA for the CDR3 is TGTGCCAGCCAAGGGGGCAGGGGAGAGACCCAGTACTTC.

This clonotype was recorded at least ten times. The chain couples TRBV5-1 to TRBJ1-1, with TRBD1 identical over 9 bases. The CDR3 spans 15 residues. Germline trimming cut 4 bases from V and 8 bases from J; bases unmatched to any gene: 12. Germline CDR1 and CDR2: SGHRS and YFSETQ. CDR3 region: CASSVGQGPRAEAFF. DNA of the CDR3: TGCGCCAGCAGCGTGGGACAGGGTCCAAGGGCGGAAGCTTTCTTT. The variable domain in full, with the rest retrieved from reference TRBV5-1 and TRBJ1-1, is KAGVTQTPRYLIKTRGQQVTLSCSPISGHRSVSWYQQTPGQGLQFLFEYFSETQRNKGNFPGRFSGRQFSNSRSEMNVSTLELGDSALYLCASSVGQGPRAEAFFGQGTRLTVV.

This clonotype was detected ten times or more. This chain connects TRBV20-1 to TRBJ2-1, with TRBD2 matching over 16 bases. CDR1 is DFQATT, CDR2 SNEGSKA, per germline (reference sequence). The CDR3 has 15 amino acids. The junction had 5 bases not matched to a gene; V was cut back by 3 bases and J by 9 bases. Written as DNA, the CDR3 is TGCAGTGCTAGGGGACTAGCGGGGGGGCCGGGTGAGCAGTTCTTC. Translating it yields CSARGLAGGPGEQFF.

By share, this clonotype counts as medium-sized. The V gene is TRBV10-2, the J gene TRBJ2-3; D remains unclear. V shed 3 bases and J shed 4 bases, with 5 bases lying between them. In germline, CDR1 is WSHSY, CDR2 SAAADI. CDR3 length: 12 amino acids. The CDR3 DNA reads TGCGCCAGCAGTGATATCGCAGATACGCAGTATTTT. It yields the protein CASSDIADTQYF.

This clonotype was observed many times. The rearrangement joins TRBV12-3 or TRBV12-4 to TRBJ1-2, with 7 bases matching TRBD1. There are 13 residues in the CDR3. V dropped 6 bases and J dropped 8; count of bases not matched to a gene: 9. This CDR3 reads CASSRDRVQGYTF. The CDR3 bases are TGTGCCAGCAGCCGCGACAGGGTCCAAGGCTACACCTTC.

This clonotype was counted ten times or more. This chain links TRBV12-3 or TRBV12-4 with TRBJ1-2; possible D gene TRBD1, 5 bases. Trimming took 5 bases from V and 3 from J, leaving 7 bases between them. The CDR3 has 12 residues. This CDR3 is CASSPGDYGYTF. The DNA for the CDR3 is TGTGCCAGCAGTCCGGGGGACTATGGCTACACCTTC.

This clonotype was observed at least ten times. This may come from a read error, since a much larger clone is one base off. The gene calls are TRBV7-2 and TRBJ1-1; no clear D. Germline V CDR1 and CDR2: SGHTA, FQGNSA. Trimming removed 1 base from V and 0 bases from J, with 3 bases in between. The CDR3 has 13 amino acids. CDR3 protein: CASSLEMNTEAFF. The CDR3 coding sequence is TGTGCCAGCAGCTTAGAGATGAACACTGAAGCTTTCTTT.

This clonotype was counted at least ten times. The CDR3 sequence: CASSSPLTSYNEQFF. The CDR3 DNA reads TGCGCCAGCAGCTCCCCTCTGACCTCCTACAATGAGCAGTTCTTC. The chain links TRBV5-1 to TRBJ2-1; D not certain. The CDR3 is 15 residues long. Per the germline V gene, CDR1 is SGHRS and CDR2 is YFSETQ. V dropped 3 bases and J dropped 0 bases, with 10 bases sitting between them.

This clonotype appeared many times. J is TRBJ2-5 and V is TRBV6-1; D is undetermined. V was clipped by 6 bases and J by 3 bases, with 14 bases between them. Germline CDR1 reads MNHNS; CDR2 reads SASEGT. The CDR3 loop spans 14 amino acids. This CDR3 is CASSLVPVEETQYF. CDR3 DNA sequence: TGTGCCAGCAGCCTGGTGCCGGTTGAAGAGACCCAGTACTTC.

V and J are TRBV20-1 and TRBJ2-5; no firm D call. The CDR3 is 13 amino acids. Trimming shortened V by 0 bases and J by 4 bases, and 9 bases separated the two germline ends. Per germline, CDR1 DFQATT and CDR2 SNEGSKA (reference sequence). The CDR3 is CSARDVGIETQYF. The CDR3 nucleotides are TGCAGTGCTAGAGATGTGGGGATAGAGACCCAGTACTTC.

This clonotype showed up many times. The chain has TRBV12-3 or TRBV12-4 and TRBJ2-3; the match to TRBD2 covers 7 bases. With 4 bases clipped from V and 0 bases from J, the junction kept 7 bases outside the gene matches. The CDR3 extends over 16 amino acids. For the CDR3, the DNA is TGTGCCAGCAGTTCCTTGGGGGGGATAAGCACAGATACGCAGTATTTT. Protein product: CASSSLGGISTDTQYF.

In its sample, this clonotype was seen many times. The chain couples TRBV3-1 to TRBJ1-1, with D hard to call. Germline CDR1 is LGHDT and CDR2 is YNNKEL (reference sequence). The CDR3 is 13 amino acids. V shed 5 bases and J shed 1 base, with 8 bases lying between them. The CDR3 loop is CASSTHRNTEAFF. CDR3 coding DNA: TGTGCCAGCAGCACACACAGGAACACTGAAGCTTTCTTT.

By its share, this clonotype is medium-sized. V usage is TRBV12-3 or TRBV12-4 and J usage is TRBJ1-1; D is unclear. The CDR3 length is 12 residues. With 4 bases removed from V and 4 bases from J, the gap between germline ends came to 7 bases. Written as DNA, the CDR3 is TGTGCCAGCAGTTGGGGTGGCACTGAAGCTTTCTTT. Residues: CASSWGGTEAFF.

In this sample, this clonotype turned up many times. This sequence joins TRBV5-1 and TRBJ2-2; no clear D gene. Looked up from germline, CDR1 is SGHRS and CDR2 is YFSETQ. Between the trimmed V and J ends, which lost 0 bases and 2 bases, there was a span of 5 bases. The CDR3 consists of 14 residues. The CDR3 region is CASSLGQNTGELFF. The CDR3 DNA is TGCGCCAGCAGCTTGGGACAAAACACCGGGGAGCTGTTTTTT.